This T cell receptor beta chain was documented in a study of T cell responses to AZD1222 COVID-19 vaccine. Sequenced by immunoSEQ multiplex PCR; TCRdb stores in-frame clones only, minus some. The sample lists roughly 190,000 clones, approximately 91% occurring once. Trimming took 0 bases from V and 12 from J; bases not matched to a gene: 9. The CDR3 contains 15 residues. CDR1 is SGHNT and CDR2 is YYREEE in the germline V gene (reference sequence). The V gene is TRBV5-4, the J gene TRBJ2-5; 12 bases are a match to TRBD1. Specimen: peripheral blood, collected on day 0 of AZD1222 vaccination. The clonotype comes from an adult in good health. The DNA of the CDR3 is TGTGCCAGCAGCTTGGTGGGGGGACAGGGGGCGGTCGAGTACTTC. Translating it yields CASSLVGGQGAVEYF.